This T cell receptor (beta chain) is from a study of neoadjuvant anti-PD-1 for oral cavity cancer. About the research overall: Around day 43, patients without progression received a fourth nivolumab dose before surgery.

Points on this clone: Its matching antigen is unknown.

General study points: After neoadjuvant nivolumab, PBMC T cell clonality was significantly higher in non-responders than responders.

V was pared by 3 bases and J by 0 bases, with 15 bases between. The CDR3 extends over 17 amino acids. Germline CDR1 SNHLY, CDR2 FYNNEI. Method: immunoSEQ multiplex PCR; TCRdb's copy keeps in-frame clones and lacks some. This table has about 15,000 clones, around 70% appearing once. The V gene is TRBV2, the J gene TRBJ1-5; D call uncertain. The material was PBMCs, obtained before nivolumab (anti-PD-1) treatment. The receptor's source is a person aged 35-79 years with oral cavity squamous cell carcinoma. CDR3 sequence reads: CASSEEARVYSNQPQHF. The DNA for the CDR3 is TGTGCCAGCAGTGAGGAGGCGCGAGTTTATAGCAATCAGCCCCAGCATTTT.